One and the same sample provided the 26 T cell receptor beta chains below, sequenced in a study of Graves' ophthalmopathy and Graves' hyperthyroidism. Researchers took RNA transcripts and amplified TCR beta CDR3 regions from them. HTBI-primed first-round RT-PCR preceded second-round multiplex PCR. TCRdb passed the multiplex PCR reads through MiXCR, listing each CDR3 protein once. The sample records about 480,000 distinct CDR3 sequences, roughly an eighth being singletons. Sequenced input: blood. These receptors were collected from a woman aged 25 to 45 with Graves' ophthalmopathy.

V is TRBV14 and J is TRBJ2-7; 8 bases agree with TRBD2. The CDR3 extends over 15 amino acids. The V and J ends lost 2 bases and 2 bases, in that order; junction bases with no gene match: 5. Germline-derived CDR1 and CDR2 are SGHDN and FVKESK. The CDR3, as DNA: TGTGCCAGCAGCCAACTTGAAGCGGGAGCCTACGAGCAGTACTTC. The encoded protein is CASSQLEAGAYEQYF.

Remarks on this clonotype: At one end the junction does not follow the germline gene, possibly because of a read error. The chain combines TRBV12-3 or TRBV12-4 with TRBJ1-1; D not certain. There are 13 residues in the CDR3. CDR3 sequence reads: CASSLVKYTDAFF. The CDR3 DNA is TGTGCCAGCAGTTTAGTCAAGTACACTGATGCTTTCTTT.

This clonotype was recorded many times. This chain links TRBV7-2 with TRBJ2-7; D unresolved. Germline V gene sequence: CDR1 SGHTA, CDR2 FQGNSA. The CDR3 spans 14 residues. V shed 5 bases and J shed 1 base, with 12 bases lying between them. CDR3 in amino acids: CASSPIEGSYEQYF. For the CDR3, the DNA is TGTGCCAGCAGCCCCATAGAAGGTTCCTACGAGCAGTACTTC.

This clonotype has more than one count but fewer than ten. This sequence joins TRBV11-2 and TRBJ2-1, with 9 bases lining up with TRBD2. The CDR3 is made up of 16 amino acids. Germline V CDR1 and CDR2: SGHAT, FQNNGV. Trimming removed 5 bases from V and 6 bases from J; junction bases left unmatched: 11. CDR3 nucleotides: TGTGCCAGCAGCCCCATGACTAGCGGACTGAGCAATGAGCAGTTCTTC. Translating it yields CASSPMTSGLSNEQFF.

This clonotype was found many times. J is TRBJ2-5 and V is TRBV11-1; D is perhaps TRBD1 or TRBD2 (6 bases each). Germline-derived CDR1 and CDR2 are SGHAT and FQDESV (reference sequence). CDR3 length: 15 residues. V lost 5 bases to trimming and J lost 4 bases, with 17 bases between them. CDR3 bases: TGTGCCAGCAGCCTCATGGGGGGCAATGCAGAGACCCAGTACTTC. Translating gives CASSLMGGNAETQYF.

At least ten counts were recorded for this clonotype. This chain uses TRBV11-2 with TRBJ1-2; a weak D match, TRBD1 (5 bases). Germline CDR1 reads SGHAT; CDR2 reads FQNNGV. This CDR3 contains 16 residues. Trimming took 3 bases from V and 0 from J, leaving 14 bases between them. CDR3: CASSFGSRGTNYGYTF. The CDR3, as DNA: TGTGCCAGCAGCTTTGGGTCCCGGGGCACTAACTATGGCTACACCTTC.

This chain uses TRBV19 with TRBJ2-2; the D gene is possibly TRBD1 (6 bases). V shed 8 bases and J shed 4 bases, with 17 bases lying between them. CDR1 is LNHDA and CDR2 is SQIVND in the germline V gene (reference sequence). There are 15 residues in the CDR3. CDR3 nucleotide sequence: TGTGCCAGTTCTACGTCAGGGGCGGGCACCGGGGAGCTGTTTTTT. This encodes CASSTSGAGTGELFF. The full variable domain, with the rest looked up from reference TRBV19 and TRBJ2-2, is DGGITQSPKYLFRKEGQNVTLSCEQNLNHDAMYWYRQDPGQGLRLIYYSQIVNDFQKGDIAEGYSVSREKKESFPLTVTSAQKNPTAFYLCASSTSGAGTGELFFGEGSRLTVL.

The sample holds many counts of this clonotype. The V and J genes are TRBV4-1 and TRBJ2-7; D ambiguous. From germline, CDR1 is MGHRA and CDR2 YSYEKL. The CDR3 length is 14 residues. The V gene lost 2 bases and the J gene lost 3 bases, with 11 bases spanning the gap. This CDR3 reads CASSQQDGDYEQYF. CDR3 in DNA: TGCGCCAGCAGCCAACAGGACGGAGACTACGAGCAGTACTTC.

This clonotype was recorded at least ten times. The chain recombines TRBV6-1 with TRBJ2-7; D gene uncertain. V lost 7 bases, J lost 3 bases, and 13 bases lay in between. Per the germline V gene, CDR1 is MNHNS and CDR2 is SASEGT. The CDR3 contains 13 residues. The CDR3, as DNA: TGTGCCAGCACCCCAACTCCCCTCTACGAGCAGTACTTC. Translated, it gives CASTPTPLYEQYF.

This clonotype was picked up many times. The J gene is TRBJ2-7, the V gene TRBV12-3 or TRBV12-4; D unresolved. The CDR3 length is 12 residues. With 3 bases removed from V and 2 bases from J, the gap between germline ends came to 5 bases. The CDR3 DNA reads as TGTGCCAGCAGTTTCAGGACCTACGAGCAGTACTTC. Translating it yields CASSFRTYEQYF.

This clonotype has at least ten counts. This rearrangement joins TRBV13 to TRBJ1-1, with a weak D call TRBD1 (5 bases). The germline V and J ends were trimmed by 1 base and 5 bases, with 11 bases remaining between them. The CDR3 runs to 14 residues. Germline-derived CDR1 and CDR2 are PRHDT and FYEKMQ (reference sequence). The CDR3 here is CASSLDRRETEAFF. The CDR3 bases are TGTGCCAGCAGCTTAGACAGGAGGGAAACTGAAGCTTTCTTT.

This clonotype was counted between two and nine times. Its ends do not fully match the called genes, so a read error is possible. The rearrangement uses TRBV19 and TRBJ2-7, with TRBD1 matching over 11 bases. The CDR3 covers 14 residues. CDR1 is LNHDA and CDR2 is SQIVND in the germline V gene (reference sequence). CDR3 DNA: TGTACCAGTAGTCCGGGACAGGGGGCCTACGAGCAGTACTTC. Its protein product is CTSSPGQGAYEQYF. Combining the CDR3 with reference TRBV19 and TRBJ2-7 gives the whole variable domain DGGITQSPKYLFRKEGQNVTLSCEQNLNHDAMYWYRQDPGQGLRLIYYSQIVNDFQKGDIAEGYSVSREKKESFPLTVTSAQKNPTAFYLCTSSPGQGAYEQYFGPGTRLTVT.

This clonotype was counted at least ten times. The chain has TRBV12-5 and TRBJ2-7, with TRBD2 matching over 8 bases. V lost 5 bases and J lost 4; bases outside the gene matches: 10. Looked up from germline, CDR1 is LGHNT and CDR2 is FRNRAP. The CDR3 is 15 amino acids. This chain's CDR3 is CASGGPRGGPYEQYF. The CDR3 coding sequence is TGTGCTAGTGGTGGGCCTCGGGGGGGCCCTTACGAGCAGTACTTC.

This clonotype appeared many times. J is TRBJ2-7 and V is TRBV6-9, with D possibly being TRBD1 (5 bases). CDR3 length: 14 residues. V was cut by 4 bases and J by 0 bases, with 10 bases left in between. Looked up from germline, CDR1 is MNHGY and CDR2 is SVAAGI. CDR3 loop: CASSFDSNSYEQYF. The CDR3 bases are TGTGCCAGCAGTTTTGACAGTAACTCCTACGAGCAGTACTTC.

This clonotype was seen ten or more times. The V and J genes are TRBV6-1 and TRBJ1-6; 9 nucleotides line up with TRBD1. After removal of 6 bases from V and 9 bases from J, the junction contained 6 bases not matched to a gene. The CDR3 length is 14 residues. The germline V gene encodes CDR1 MNHNS and CDR2 SASEGT. CDR3 sequence reads: CASREDRGRSPLHF. Here the CDR3 DNA reads TGTGCCAGCAGGGAGGACAGGGGTCGTTCACCCCTCCACTTT.

This clonotype was counted ten times or more. This sequence joins TRBV6-1 and TRBJ1-5; D unclear. This CDR3 has 16 residues. Trimming removed 7 bases from V and 0 bases from J, with 16 bases in between. The V gene's germline CDR1 is MNHNS and CDR2 SASEGT. CDR3 bases: TGTGCCAGCACCATAGGGCCACCTAATAGCAATCAGCCCCAGCATTTT. Protein sequence: CASTIGPPNSNQPQHF.

This clonotype was seen at least ten times. CDR3 DNA: TGTGCCAGCAGTCAGGACAGTAAAGCTTTCTTT. Translated, it gives CASSQDSKAFF. This chain connects TRBV28 to TRBJ1-1; D might be TRBD1 (6 bases). The V end lost 5 bases, the J end lost 9 bases, and 10 bases lay between the germline ends. CDR1 is MDHEN and CDR2 is SYDVKM in the germline V gene. The CDR3 has 11 amino acids.

This clonotype was counted ten times or more. This chain uses TRBV2 with TRBJ2-2; the match to TRBD2 covers 10 bases. V was pared by 6 bases and J by 4 bases, with 11 bases of the junction left unmatched. In germline, CDR1 is SNHLY, CDR2 FYNNEI. The length of the CDR3 is 17 residues. CDR3 region: CASSDLSGRRGTGELFF. The CDR3, as DNA: TGTGCCAGCAGCGACCTTAGCGGGAGGAGGGGCACCGGGGAGCTGTTTTTT.

Only one count was recorded for this clonotype. This sequence may be a read error, since a much larger clone differs from it by one base. The conserved final phenylalanine or tryptophan is absent from the CDR3, which likely points to a read error. The chain couples TRBV29-1 to TRBJ2-7; D might be TRBD2 (5 bases). The CDR3 is made up of 11 amino acids. V shed 7 bases and J shed 4 bases, with 11 bases lying between them. CDR1 and CDR2 from the germline V gene are SQVTM and ANQGSEA. The CDR3 sequence is CSAGVDYEQYY. Here the CDR3 DNA reads TGCAGCGCCGGGGTGGATTACGAGCAGTACTAC.

This clonotype was counted many times. The CDR3 is CASIGATEAFF. The CDR3 bases are TGTGCCAGTATAGGAGCGACTGAAGCTTTCTTT. V and J are TRBV19 and TRBJ1-1; D uncertain. This CDR3 comprises 11 residues. Trimming shortened V by 7 bases and J by 5 bases, and 8 bases separated the two germline ends. Germline V gene data show CDR1 as LNHDA and CDR2 as SQIVND (reference sequence).

There are a few counts of this clonotype. The rearrangement joins TRBV20-1 to TRBJ2-7; D not resolved. The V gene lost 0 bases and the J gene lost 1 base, with 7 bases spanning the gap. The CDR3 is 13 residues long. Germline-derived CDR1 and CDR2 are DFQATT and SNEGSKA (reference sequence). CDR3 sequence reads: CSAREYSSYEQYF. The CDR3 region has the DNA TGCAGTGCTAGAGAATACAGTTCCTACGAGCAGTACTTC.

This clonotype occurred many times. This chain uses TRBV28 with TRBJ2-7; 11 nucleotides align to TRBD1. Per the germline V gene, CDR1 is MDHEN and CDR2 is SYDVKM. This CDR3 contains 14 residues. With V trimmed by 7 bases and J by 5 bases, 7 bases remained unmatched. CDR3 nucleotide sequence: TGTGCCAGCATCTCCGGGACAGGGGGGAACGAGCAGTACTTC. Protein product: CASISGTGGNEQYF.

This clonotype came up many times. The V call is TRBV2, the J call TRBJ1-6, with D maybe TRBD1 (6 bases). CDR1 and CDR2 (germline): SNHLY, FYNNEI. Between the trimmed V and J ends, which lost 2 bases and 6 bases, there was a span of 11 bases. The CDR3 covers 15 residues. The DNA of the CDR3 is TGTGCCAGCAGTGAATCGCGACAGGTTAATTCACCCCTCCACTTT. Residues: CASSESRQVNSPLHF.

This clonotype was seen more than once but under ten times. The genes are TRBV18 and TRBJ2-5; D unclear. CDR1 is KGHSH and CDR2 is LQKENI in the germline V gene. With 6 bases removed from V and 5 bases from J, the gap between germline ends came to 10 bases. The CDR3 runs 12 residues. The CDR3 sequence: CASSGFEETQYF. As DNA, the CDR3 is TGTGCCAGCTCCGGCTTCGAGGAGACCCAGTACTTC.

This clonotype has a handful of counts. The J gene is TRBJ1-1, the V gene TRBV28, with a weak D call TRBD1 (6 bases). There are 16 residues in the CDR3. CDR1 and CDR2 (germline): MDHEN, SYDVKM. The V and J ends lost 4 bases and 3 bases respectively, with 18 bases between them. The CDR3 DNA follows: TGTGCCAGCAGTTCCCCGGGGGGGGGCGCGCACACTGAAGCTTTCTTT. Residues: CASSSPGGGAHTEAFF.

This clonotype showed up many times. The CDR3 DNA reads TGTGCCAGCAGTTACTCGGGCAGGGGGCGCGGCTATGGCTACACCTTC. This gives the protein CASSYSGRGRGYGYTF. V and J are TRBV6-5 and TRBJ1-2, with 8 positions matching TRBD1. The J segment lost 4 bases and the V segment lost 0 bases, leaving 7 bases of the junction unmatched. Germline-derived CDR1 and CDR2 are MNHEY and SVGAGI. CDR3 length: 16 amino acids.